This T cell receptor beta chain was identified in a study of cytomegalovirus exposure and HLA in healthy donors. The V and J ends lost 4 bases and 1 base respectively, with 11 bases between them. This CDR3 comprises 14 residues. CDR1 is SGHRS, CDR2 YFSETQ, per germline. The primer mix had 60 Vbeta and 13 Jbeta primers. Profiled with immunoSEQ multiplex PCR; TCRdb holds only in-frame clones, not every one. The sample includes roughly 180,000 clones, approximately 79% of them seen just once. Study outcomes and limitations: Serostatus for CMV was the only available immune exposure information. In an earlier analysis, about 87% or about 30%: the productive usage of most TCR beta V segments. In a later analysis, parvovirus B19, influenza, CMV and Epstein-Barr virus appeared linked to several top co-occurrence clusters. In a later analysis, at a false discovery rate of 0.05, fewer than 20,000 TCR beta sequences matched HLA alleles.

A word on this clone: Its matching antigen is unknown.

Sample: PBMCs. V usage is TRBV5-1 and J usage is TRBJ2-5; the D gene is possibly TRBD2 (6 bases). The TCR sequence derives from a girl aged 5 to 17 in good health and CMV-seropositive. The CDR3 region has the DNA TGCGCCAGCAGCCCTGGGGGGACCCAAGAGACCCAGTACTTC. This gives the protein CASSPGGTQETQYF.